This passage covers 22 T cell receptor beta chains from one sample sequenced in a study of T cell changes during pregnancy in multiple sclerosis (dated by TCRdb to the late 2010s). Receptor libraries were prepared by the immunoSEQ multiplex PCR assay. The table was pulled from immuneACCESS by TCRdb, which kept in-frame rearrangements only. Such tables lose some clones; where checked, under half of the loss comes from unresolved V genes, and the rest has no known cause. Recorded for this sample are roughly 70,000 clones; over 85% of them occurred a single time. Of the sample, roughly 1.2% falls within the top ten clones. Sample: peripheral blood, taken in the third trimester of pregnancy. The source is a female donor with multiple sclerosis, enrolled in a pregnancy study.

V and J are TRBV9 and TRBJ2-3; TRBD2 matches at 10 bases. Per the germline V gene, CDR1 is SGDLS and CDR2 is YYNGEE. CDR3 length equals 15 residues. V lost 4 bases and J lost 5; bases outside the gene matches: 7. In DNA, the CDR3 is TGTGCCAGCAGCACCGAAGCGGGAGGGGGAGATACGCAGTATTTT. Protein: CASSTEAGGGDTQYF.

The rearrangement joins TRBV10-3 to TRBJ2-1; 7 bases map to TRBD2. Trimming removed 3 bases from V and 1 base from J; junction bases left unmatched: 6. From germline, CDR1 is ENHRY and CDR2 SYGVKD. The CDR3 has 16 amino acids. CDR3 coding DNA: TGTGCCATCAGTGACCACACGGGAGGTTCCTACAATGAGCAGTTCTTC. Protein product: CAISDHTGGSYNEQFF.

This clone was found once. The V gene is TRBV30, the J gene TRBJ2-2, with TRBD2 matching over 9 bases. The V segment lost 0 bases and the J segment 5 bases; nucleotides outside the gene matches: 4. Per germline, CDR1 GTSNPN and CDR2 SVGIG (reference sequence). The CDR3 runs to 15 residues. This chain's CDR3 is CAWSVEREVTGELFF. The CDR3 coding sequence is TGTGCCTGGAGTGTCGAGCGGGAGGTAACCGGGGAGCTGTTTTTT.

The chain carries TRBV30 and TRBJ2-1; 7 bases are shared with TRBD2. This CDR3 comprises 18 residues. Per the germline V gene, CDR1 is GTSNPN and CDR2 is SVGIG (reference sequence). V lost 3 bases, J lost 4 bases, and 18 bases stayed unmatched. CDR3 in amino acids: CAWRTGEGWGPWYNEQFF. In DNA form, the CDR3 reads TGTGCCTGGAGGACGGGGGAGGGTTGGGGTCCATGGTACAATGAGCAGTTCTTC.

The chain combines TRBV7-2 with TRBJ2-1; the D is unclear. Deletions cut 8 bases from V and 0 bases from J, with 5 bases between. CDR1 is SGHTA, CDR2 FQGNSA, per germline. There are 12 residues in the CDR3. CDR3 loop: CASRLSYNEQFF. CDR3 bases: TGTGCCAGCCGTCTCTCCTACAATGAGCAGTTCTTC.

The rearrangement uses TRBV4-1 and TRBJ1-5, with D possibly being TRBD1 (5 bases). The CDR3 is made up of 13 amino acids. Germline V gene data show CDR1 as MGHRA and CDR2 as YSYEKL. Trimming took off 5 bases at V and 3 bases at J, with 8 bases between the two ends. In nucleotides, the CDR3 is TGCGCCAGCAGCTTACAGGTCAATCAGCCCCAGCATTTT. The encoded protein is CASSLQVNQPQHF.

The V gene is TRBV10-3, the J gene TRBJ2-5; 11 bases map to TRBD2. Matching the DNA end better, TRBJ2-7 makes the J call doubtful. Germline values: CDR1 ENHRY, CDR2 SYGVKD. This CDR3 is 13 amino acids long. CDR3 sequence (DNA): TGTGCCATCAACGCCGGGACTAGCGGCGAGCAGTACTTC. It translates to CAINAGTSGEQYF.

The CDR3 sequence is CAITGGVGEKLFF. The CDR3 DNA follows: TGTGCCATCACAGGGGGAGTAGGTGAAAAACTGTTTTTT. J is TRBJ1-4 and V is TRBV10-3; TRBD1 agrees at 7 bases. After removal of 7 bases from V and 7 bases from J, the junction contained 6 bases not matched to a gene. CDR1 is ENHRY and CDR2 is SYGVKD in the germline V gene. The CDR3 is 13 amino acids.

This rearrangement joins TRBV28 to TRBJ2-3; D call uncertain. CDR3 length: 17 residues. V lost 5 bases and J 2 bases, leaving 20 bases between the germline ends. Germline-derived CDR1 and CDR2 are MDHEN and SYDVKM. CDR3 bases: TGTGCCAGCAGTCCATCCGACTTGCCCCGCTACACAGATACGCAGTATTTT. The encoded protein is CASSPSDLPRYTDTQYF.

The chain has TRBV5-4 and TRBJ2-5; TRBD2 matches 12 bases. From germline, CDR1 is SGHNT and CDR2 YYREEE (reference sequence). The ends lost 3 bases at V and 3 bases at J; junction bases unmatched: 6. The CDR3 spans 16 residues. CDR3 nucleotides: TGTGCCAGCAGCTCGGGACTAGCGGGCCTGAAAGAGACCCAGTACTTC. It encodes CASSSGLAGLKETQYF.

The J gene is TRBJ1-5, the V gene TRBV30, with 11 bases that match TRBD1. The CDR3 has 19 amino acids. V was pared by 0 bases and J by 3 bases, with 13 bases of the junction left unmatched. The V gene's germline CDR1 is GTSNPN and CDR2 SVGIG (reference sequence). The CDR3 nucleotides are TGTGCCTGGAGTGTTTTTAGGGGACGGACAGGGGGCGACAATCAGCCCCAGCATTTT. The encoded protein is CAWSVFRGRTGGDNQPQHF.

V gene TRBV7-8 combines with J gene TRBJ2-1; D perhaps matches TRBD2 (6 bases). From germline, CDR1 is SGHVS and CDR2 FQNEAQ. The CDR3 is 19 residues long. V shed 1 base and J shed 0 bases, with 19 bases lying between them. In DNA form, the CDR3 reads TGTGCCAGCAGCTTAGTTCAGGGTAGGGGAGGTCTCTCCTACAATGAGCAGTTCTTC. It yields the protein CASSLVQGRGGLSYNEQFF.

This chain connects TRBV28 to TRBJ2-4, with D possibly being TRBD1 (6 bases). Germline V CDR1 and CDR2: MDHEN, SYDVKM. Trimming took off 1 base at V and 6 bases at J, with 7 bases between the two ends. This CDR3 is 13 amino acids long. CDR3 sequence reads: CASSLSGANIQYF. Here the CDR3 DNA reads TGTGCCAGCAGTTTATCAGGGGCAAACATTCAGTACTTC.

This clone was recorded once. The V call is TRBV7-9, the J call TRBJ2-5; the match to TRBD1 covers 7 bases. CDR1 is SEHNR and CDR2 is FQNEAQ in the germline V gene (reference sequence). With V trimmed by 5 bases and J by 3 bases, 6 bases remained unmatched. This CDR3 spans 14 amino acids. This CDR3 reads CASSVTGTEETQYF. The CDR3 nucleotides read TGTGCCAGCAGCGTAACCGGGACAGAAGAGACCCAGTACTTC.

The genes are TRBV6-1 and TRBJ1-1, with 8 nucleotides matching TRBD1. Germline trimming cut 4 bases from V and 2 bases from J; bases unmatched to any gene: 6. The germline V gene encodes CDR1 MNHNS and CDR2 SASEGT. CDR3 size: 15 residues. This CDR3 is CASSGNDRGNTEAFF. The CDR3 nucleotides read TGTGCCAGCAGTGGAAACGACAGGGGAAACACTGAAGCTTTCTTT.

The chain has TRBV7-6 and TRBJ2-7; D not resolved. CDR3 size: 12 residues. Trimming took 5 bases from V and 4 from J, leaving 9 bases between them. Germline CDR1 reads SGHVS; CDR2 reads FNYEAQ. CDR3 residues: CASSPTGYEQYF. In nucleotides, the CDR3 is TGTGCCAGCAGCCCCACTGGTTACGAGCAGTACTTC.

The V call is TRBV10-3, the J call TRBJ2-1; 11 bases map to TRBD2. CDR3 length: 17 amino acids. Germline CDR1 reads ENHRY; CDR2 reads SYGVKD. V lost 5 bases, J lost 0 bases, and 6 bases stayed unmatched. For the CDR3, the DNA is TGTGCCATCAGTCTTCGACTAGCGGGGAGCTCCTACAATGAGCAGTTCTTC. Its protein is CAISLRLAGSSYNEQFF.

The rearrangement joins TRBV7-3 to TRBJ2-4; TRBD2 might be the D (6 bases). Germline V gives CDR1 SGHTA, CDR2 FQGTGA. The CDR3 is made up of 16 amino acids. Trimming removed 5 bases from V and 2 bases from J, with 16 bases in between. The CDR3 DNA reads TGTGCCAGCAGCCCCTCACACGGGGGTCCCAAAAACATTCAGTACTTC. Protein product: CASSPSHGGPKNIQYF.

The genes are TRBV11-1 and TRBJ2-3; TRBD2 matches 13 bases. CDR3 length: 16 residues. Germline assignment: CDR1 SGHAT and CDR2 FQDESV (reference sequence). V lost 4 bases to trimming and J lost 2 bases; unmatched junction nucleotides: 3. Written as DNA, the CDR3 is TGTGCCAGCAGCTCGGGACTAGCGGGACTCACAGATACGCAGTATTTT. Its protein is CASSSGLAGLTDTQYF. Looking up the rest from reference TRBV11-1 and TRBJ2-3 gives the full variable domain: EAEVAQSPRYKITEKSQAVAFWCDPISGHATLYWYRQILGQGPELLVQFQDESVVDDSQLPKDRFSAERLKGVDSTLKIQPAELGDSAMYLCASSSGLAGLTDTQYFGPGTRLTVL.

This chain connects TRBV11-2 to TRBJ1-5; 11 positions agree with TRBD1. The trim removed 5 bases at V and 4 bases at J, leaving 4 bases unmatched. The CDR3 sequence is 15 residues long. Germline CDR1 SGHAT, CDR2 FQNNGV. The CDR3 region has the DNA TGTGCCAGCAGCCCAGGGGACAGGGGGAATCAGCCCCAGCATTTT. Translating gives CASSPGDRGNQPQHF.

V usage is TRBV4-1 and J usage is TRBJ2-7, with TRBD1 matching 8 bases. The CDR3 contains 16 residues. Germline V gives CDR1 MGHRA, CDR2 YSYEKL. V was pared by 4 bases and J by 3 bases, with 11 bases of the junction left unmatched. DNA of the CDR3: TGCGCCAGCAGCCTCACTCGGGACAGGATATACTACGAGCAGTACTTC. Translated: CASSLTRDRIYYEQYF.

V is TRBV6-1 and J is TRBJ1-2; TRBD1 aligns across 7 bases. In germline, CDR1 is MNHNS, CDR2 SASEGT. This CDR3 contains 14 residues. The J segment lost 4 bases and the V segment lost 4 bases, leaving 6 bases of the junction unmatched. This chain's CDR3 is CASSVDTGAYGYTF. In DNA, the CDR3 is TGTGCCAGCAGTGTCGATACAGGGGCCTATGGCTACACCTTC.